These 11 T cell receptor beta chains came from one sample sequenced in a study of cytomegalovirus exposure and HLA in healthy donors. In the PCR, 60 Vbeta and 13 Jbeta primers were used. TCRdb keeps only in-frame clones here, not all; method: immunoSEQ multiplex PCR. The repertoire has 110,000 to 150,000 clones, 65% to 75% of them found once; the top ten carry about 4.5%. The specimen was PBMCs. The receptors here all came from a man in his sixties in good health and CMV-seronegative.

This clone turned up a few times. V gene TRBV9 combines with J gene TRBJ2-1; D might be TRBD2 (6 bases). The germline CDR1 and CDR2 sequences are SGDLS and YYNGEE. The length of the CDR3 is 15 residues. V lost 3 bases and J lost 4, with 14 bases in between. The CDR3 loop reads CASSAVERVYNEQFF. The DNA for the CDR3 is TGTGCCAGCAGCGCCGTAGAGCGGGTATACAATGAGCAGTTCTTC.

For the CDR3, the DNA is TGTGCCAGCAGTTTCCTTCAAGACAGAGCACCCCTCCACTTT. Translation: CASSFLQDRAPLHF. The J gene is TRBJ1-6, the V gene TRBV28, with D perhaps matching TRBD1 (5 bases). Germline CDR1 MDHEN, CDR2 SYDVKM. Trimming removed 3 bases at V and 11 bases at J, with 14 bases between. The CDR3 totals 14 residues.

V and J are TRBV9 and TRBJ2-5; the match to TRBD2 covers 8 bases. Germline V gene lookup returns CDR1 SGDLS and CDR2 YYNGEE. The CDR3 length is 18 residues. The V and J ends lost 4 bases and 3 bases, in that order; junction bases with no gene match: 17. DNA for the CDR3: TGTGCCAGCAGCCCCACGGGGGGGCTATTTTCCCCCGAAGAGACCCAGTACTTC. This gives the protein CASSPTGGLFSPEETQYF.

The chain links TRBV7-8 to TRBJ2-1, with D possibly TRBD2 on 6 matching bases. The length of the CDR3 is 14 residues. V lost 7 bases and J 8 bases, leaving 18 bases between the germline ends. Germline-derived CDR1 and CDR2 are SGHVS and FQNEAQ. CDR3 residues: CASMGIGGQDEQFF. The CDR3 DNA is TGTGCCAGCATGGGGATCGGAGGGCAGGATGAGCAGTTCTTC.

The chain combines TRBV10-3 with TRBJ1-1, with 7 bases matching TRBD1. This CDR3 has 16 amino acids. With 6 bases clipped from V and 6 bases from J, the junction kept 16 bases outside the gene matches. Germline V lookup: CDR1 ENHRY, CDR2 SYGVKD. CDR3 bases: TGTGCCATCAGCCCATTCGAGGAAAGGGGGCGTGCTGAAGCTTTCTTT. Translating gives CAISPFEERGRAEAFF.

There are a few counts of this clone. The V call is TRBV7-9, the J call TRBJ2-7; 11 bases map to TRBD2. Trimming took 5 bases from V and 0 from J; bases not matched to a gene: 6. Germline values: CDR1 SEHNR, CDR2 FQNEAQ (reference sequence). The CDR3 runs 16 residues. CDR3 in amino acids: CASSRTLAGVSYEQYF. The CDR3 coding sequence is TGTGCCAGCAGCAGAACACTAGCGGGAGTCTCCTACGAGCAGTACTTC.

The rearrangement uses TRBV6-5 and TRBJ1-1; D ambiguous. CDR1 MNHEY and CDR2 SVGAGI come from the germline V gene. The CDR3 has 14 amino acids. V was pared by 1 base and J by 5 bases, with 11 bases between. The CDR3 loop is CASSYFYRLTEAFF. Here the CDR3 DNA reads TGTGCCAGCAGTTACTTTTACCGACTAACTGAAGCTTTCTTT.

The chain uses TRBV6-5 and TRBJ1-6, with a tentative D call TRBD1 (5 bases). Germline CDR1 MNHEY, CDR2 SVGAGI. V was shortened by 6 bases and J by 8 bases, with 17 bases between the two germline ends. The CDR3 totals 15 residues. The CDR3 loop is CASSPGQSRYSPLHF. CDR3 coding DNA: TGTGCCAGCAGCCCCGGACAATCGAGGTATTCACCCCTCCACTTT.

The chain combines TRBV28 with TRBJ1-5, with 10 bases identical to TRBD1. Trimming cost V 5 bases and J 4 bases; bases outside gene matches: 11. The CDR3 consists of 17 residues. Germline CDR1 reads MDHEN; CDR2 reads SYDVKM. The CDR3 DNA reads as TGTGCCAGCAGTCCATCGACAGGGGGCGCGGGTAATCAGCCCCAGCATTTT. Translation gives CASSPSTGGAGNQPQHF.

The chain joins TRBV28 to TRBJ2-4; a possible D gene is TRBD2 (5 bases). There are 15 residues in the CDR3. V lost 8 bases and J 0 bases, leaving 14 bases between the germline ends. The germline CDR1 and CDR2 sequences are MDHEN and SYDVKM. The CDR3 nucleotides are TGTGCCAGCTCCGATCTAGCAGCAGCCAAAAACATTCAGTACTTC. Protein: CASSDLAAAKNIQYF.

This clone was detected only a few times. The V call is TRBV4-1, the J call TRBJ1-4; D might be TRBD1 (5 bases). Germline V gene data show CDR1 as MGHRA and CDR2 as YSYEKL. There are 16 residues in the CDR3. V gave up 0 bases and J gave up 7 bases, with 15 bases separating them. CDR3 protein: CASSQDLPQGGEKLFF. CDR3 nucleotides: TGCGCCAGCAGCCAAGATCTGCCCCAGGGTGGTGAAAAACTGTTTTTT.